The present entry profiles one TCR beta chain with its context. The source of the sample is a study of T cell responses to AZD1222 COVID-19 vaccine. Only in-frame clones appear in the TCRdb table, and some are missing; sequencing was by immunoSEQ multiplex PCR. This repertoire shows around 130,000 clones, more than 85% found once; its top ten account for 5.4%. Germline V gene sequence: CDR1 ENHRY, CDR2 SYGVKD. The CDR3 has 14 amino acids. V was clipped by 2 bases and J by 2 bases, with 10 bases between them. The rearrangement joins TRBV10-3 to TRBJ2-7; D ambiguous. The sequence was collected from an adult in good health. Sequencing used peripheral blood, obtained on day 0 of AZD1222 vaccination. CDR3 sequence (DNA): TGTGCCATCAGTGAGGATACAAACCCCTACGAGCAGTACTTC. It is translated as CAISEDTNPYEQYF.